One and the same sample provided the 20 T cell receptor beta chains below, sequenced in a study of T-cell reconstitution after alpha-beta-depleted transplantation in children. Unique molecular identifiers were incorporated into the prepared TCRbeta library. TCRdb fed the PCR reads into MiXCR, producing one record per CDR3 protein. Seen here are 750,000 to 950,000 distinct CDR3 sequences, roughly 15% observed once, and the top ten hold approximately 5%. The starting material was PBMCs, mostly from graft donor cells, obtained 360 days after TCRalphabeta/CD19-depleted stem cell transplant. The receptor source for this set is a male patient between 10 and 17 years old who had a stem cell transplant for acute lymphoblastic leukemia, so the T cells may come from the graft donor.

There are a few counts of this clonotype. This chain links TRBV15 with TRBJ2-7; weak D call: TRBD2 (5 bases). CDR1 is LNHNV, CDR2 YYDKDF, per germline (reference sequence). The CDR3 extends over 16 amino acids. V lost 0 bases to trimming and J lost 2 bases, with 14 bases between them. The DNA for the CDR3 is TGTGCCACCAGCAGAGACCCCAGCGGCCTACCCTACGAGCAGTACTTC. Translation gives CATSRDPSGLPYEQYF.

The CDR3 loop is CASSPFFGRVSGDEQFF. DNA of the CDR3: TGTGCCAGCAGCCCTTTTTTCGGACGTGTTTCCGGCGATGAGCAGTTCTTC. The chain uses TRBV7-6 and TRBJ2-1; D is unresolved. V was shortened by 5 bases and J by 8 bases, with 25 bases between the two germline ends. The CDR3 consists of 17 residues. Per germline, CDR1 SGHVS and CDR2 FNYEAQ.

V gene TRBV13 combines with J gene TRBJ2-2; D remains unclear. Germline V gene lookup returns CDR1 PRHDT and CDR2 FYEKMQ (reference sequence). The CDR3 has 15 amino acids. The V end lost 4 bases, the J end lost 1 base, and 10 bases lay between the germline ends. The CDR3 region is CASSYRGENTGELFF. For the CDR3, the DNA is TGTGCCAGCAGCTATCGTGGTGAGAACACCGGGGAGCTGTTTTTT.

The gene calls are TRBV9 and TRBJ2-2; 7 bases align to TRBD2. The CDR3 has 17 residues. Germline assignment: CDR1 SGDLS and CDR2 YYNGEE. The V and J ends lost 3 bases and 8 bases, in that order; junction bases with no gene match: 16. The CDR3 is CASSARPRWGRVGELFF. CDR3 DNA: TGTGCCAGCAGCGCCCGTCCCCGGTGGGGGAGGGTAGGGGAGCTGTTTTTT.

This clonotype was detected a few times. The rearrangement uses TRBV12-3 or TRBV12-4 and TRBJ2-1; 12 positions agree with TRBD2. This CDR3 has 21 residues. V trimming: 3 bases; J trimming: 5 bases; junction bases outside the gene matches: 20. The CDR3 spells CASSLRFTVSLRLAGDNEQFF. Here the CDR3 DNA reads TGTGCCAGCAGTTTGCGCTTCACGGTCTCCCTCAGACTAGCGGGAGACAATGAGCAGTTCTTC.

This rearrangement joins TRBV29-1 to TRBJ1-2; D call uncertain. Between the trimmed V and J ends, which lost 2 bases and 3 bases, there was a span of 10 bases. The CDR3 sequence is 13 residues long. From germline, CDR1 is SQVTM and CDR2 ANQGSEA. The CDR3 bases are TGCAGCGTTGAATCCGCGGGTGACTATGGCTACACCTTC. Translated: CSVESAGDYGYTF. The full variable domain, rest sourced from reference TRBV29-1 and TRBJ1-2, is SAVISQKPSRDICQRGTSLTIQCQVDSQVTMMFWYRQQPGQSLTLIATANQGSEATYESGFVIDKFPISRPNLTFSTLTVSNMSPEDSSIYLCSVESAGDYGYTFGSGTRLTVV.

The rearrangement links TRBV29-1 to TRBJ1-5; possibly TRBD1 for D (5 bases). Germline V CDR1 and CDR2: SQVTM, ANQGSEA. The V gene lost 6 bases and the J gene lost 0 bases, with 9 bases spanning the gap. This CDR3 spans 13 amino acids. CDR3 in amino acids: CSVGEYSNQPQHF. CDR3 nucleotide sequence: TGCAGCGTGGGGGAATATAGCAATCAGCCCCAGCATTTT.

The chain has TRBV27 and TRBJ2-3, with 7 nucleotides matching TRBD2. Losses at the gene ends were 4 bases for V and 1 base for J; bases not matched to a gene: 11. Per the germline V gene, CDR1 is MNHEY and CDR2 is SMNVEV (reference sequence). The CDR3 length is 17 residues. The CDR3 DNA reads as TGTGCCAGCAGTTATCGACGGACTAGTACCGGCACAGATACGCAGTATTTT. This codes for CASSYRRTSTGTDTQYF.

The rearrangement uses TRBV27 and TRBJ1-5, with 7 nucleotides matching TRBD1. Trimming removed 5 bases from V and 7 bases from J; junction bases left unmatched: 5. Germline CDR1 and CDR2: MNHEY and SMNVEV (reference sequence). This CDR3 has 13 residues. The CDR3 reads CASSRDRQQPQHF. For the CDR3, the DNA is TGTGCCAGCAGTCGGGACAGACAGCAGCCCCAGCATTTT.

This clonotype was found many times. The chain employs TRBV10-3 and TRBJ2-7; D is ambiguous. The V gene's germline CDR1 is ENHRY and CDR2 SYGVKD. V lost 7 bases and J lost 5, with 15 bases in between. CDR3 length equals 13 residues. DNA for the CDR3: TGTGCCATCAAAGATCAGGCACTACACGAGCAGTACTTC. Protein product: CAIKDQALHEQYF.

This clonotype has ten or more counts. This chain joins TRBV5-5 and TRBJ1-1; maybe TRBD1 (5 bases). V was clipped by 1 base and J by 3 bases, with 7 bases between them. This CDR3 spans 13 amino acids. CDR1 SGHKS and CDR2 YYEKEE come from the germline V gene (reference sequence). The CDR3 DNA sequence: TGTGCCAGCAGCTTGTCGGGGGACACTGAAGCTTTCTTT. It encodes CASSLSGDTEAFF.

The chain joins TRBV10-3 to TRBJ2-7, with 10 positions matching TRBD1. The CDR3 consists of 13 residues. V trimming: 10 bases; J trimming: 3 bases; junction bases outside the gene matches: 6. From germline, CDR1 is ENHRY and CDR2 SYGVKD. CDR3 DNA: TGTGCCAACCGACAGGGGGCTATCTACGAGCAGTACTTC. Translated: CANRQGAIYEQYF.

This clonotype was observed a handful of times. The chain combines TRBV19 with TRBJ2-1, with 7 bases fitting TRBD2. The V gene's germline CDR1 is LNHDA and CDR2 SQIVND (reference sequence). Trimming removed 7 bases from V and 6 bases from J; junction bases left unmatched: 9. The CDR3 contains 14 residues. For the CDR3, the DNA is TGTGCCAGTAACCGAGGGCGCGGGGGCAATGAGCAGTTCTTC. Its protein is CASNRGRGGNEQFF.

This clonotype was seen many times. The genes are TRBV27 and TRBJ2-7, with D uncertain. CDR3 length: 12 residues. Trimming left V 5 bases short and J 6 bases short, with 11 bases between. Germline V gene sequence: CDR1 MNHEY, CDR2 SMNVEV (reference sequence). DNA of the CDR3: TGTGCCAGCAGTCCTCTAGGTAGCGAGCAGTACTTC. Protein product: CASSPLGSEQYF.

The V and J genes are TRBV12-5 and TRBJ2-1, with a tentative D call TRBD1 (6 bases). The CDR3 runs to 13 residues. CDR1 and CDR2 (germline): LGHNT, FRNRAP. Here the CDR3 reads CASMDSSYNEQFF. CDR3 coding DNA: TGTGCAAGTATGGACAGCTCCTACAATGAGCAGTTCTTC.

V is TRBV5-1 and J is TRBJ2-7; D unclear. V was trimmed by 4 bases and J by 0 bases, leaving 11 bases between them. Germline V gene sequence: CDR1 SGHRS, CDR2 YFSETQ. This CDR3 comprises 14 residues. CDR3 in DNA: TGCGCCAGCAGCATAACAGAGAGCTCCTACGAGCAGTACTTC. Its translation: CASSITESSYEQYF.

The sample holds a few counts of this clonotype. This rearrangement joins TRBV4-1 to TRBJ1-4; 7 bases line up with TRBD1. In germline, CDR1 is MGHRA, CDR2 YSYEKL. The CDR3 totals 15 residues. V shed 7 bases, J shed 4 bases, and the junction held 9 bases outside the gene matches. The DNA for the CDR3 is TGCGCCAGCAAACAAAAGACAGGGAATAATGAAAAACTGTTTTTT. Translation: CASKQKTGNNEKLFF.

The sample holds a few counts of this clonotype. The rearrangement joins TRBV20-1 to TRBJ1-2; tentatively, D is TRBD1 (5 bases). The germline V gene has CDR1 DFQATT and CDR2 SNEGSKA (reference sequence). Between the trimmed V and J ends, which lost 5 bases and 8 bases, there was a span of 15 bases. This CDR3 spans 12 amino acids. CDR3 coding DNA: TGCAGTGCTGAATCCGGGACTGGAGGCTACACCTTC. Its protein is CSAESGTGGYTF.

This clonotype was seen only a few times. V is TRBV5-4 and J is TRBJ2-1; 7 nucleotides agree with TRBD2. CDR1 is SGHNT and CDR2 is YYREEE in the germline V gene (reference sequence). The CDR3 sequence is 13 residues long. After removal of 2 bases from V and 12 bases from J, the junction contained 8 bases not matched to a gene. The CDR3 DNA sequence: TGTGCCAGCAGCTTTGGGAGGGAGTACGGGCAGTTCTTC. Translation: CASSFGREYGQFF.

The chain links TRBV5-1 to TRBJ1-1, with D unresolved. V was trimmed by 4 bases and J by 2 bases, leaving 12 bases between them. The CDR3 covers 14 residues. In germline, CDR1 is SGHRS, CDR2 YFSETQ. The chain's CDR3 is CASSPKGGNTEAFF. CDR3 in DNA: TGCGCCAGCAGCCCGAAGGGTGGAAACACTGAAGCTTTCTTT.